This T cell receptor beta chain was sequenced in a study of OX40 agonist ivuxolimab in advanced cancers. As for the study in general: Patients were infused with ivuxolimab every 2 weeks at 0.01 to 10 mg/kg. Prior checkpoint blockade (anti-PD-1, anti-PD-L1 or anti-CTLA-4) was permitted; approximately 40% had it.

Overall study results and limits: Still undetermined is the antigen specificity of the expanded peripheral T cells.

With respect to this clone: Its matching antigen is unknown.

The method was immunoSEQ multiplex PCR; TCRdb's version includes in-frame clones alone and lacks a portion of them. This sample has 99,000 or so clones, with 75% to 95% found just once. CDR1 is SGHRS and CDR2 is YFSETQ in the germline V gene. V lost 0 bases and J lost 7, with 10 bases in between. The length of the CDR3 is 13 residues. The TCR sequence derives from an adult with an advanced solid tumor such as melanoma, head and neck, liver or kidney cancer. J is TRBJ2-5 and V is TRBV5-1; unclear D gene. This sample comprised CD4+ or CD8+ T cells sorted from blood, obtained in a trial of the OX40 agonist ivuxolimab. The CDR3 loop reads CASSLGRDGTQYF. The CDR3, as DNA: TGCGCCAGCAGCTTGGGCAGAGACGGGACCCAGTACTTC.